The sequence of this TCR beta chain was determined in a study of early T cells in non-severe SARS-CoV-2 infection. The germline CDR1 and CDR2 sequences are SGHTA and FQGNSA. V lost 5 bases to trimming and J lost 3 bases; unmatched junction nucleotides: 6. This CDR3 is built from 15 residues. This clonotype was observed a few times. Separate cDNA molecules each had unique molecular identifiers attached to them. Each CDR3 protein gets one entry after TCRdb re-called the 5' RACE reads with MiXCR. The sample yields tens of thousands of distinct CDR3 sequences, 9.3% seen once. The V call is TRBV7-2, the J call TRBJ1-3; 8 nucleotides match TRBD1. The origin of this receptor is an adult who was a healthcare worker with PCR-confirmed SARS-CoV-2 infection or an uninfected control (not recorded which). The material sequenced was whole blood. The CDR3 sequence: CASSQGQGFGNTIYF. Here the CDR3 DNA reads TGTGCCAGCAGCCAAGGACAGGGTTTTGGAAACACCATATATTTT.